Presented here are 7 T cell receptor beta chains from one specimen sequenced in a study of T cell repertoires in aging, cancer and after chemotherapy. A mixed TRB-A/B primer pool amplified rearranged TRB by multiplex touch-down PCR. One entry per CDR3 protein, called by TCRdb with MiXCR from the multiplex PCR reads. The sample contains about 9,200 distinct CDR3 sequences, 35% to 45% of which appear only once. TCR beta rearrangements were amplified from peripheral blood genomic DNA. Sequenced sample: blood. Receptors originate from a human donor in good health.

The chain is built from TRBV6-6 and TRBJ2-5, with 12 bases lining up with TRBD2. This CDR3 has 14 residues. Germline V lookup: CDR1 MNHNY, CDR2 SVGAGI (reference sequence). Trimming at V came to 5 bases and at J to 4 bases, leaving 2 bases not matched to a gene. Here the CDR3 reads CASSQTSGRETQYF. The DNA for the CDR3 is TGTGCCAGCAGTCAGACTAGCGGGAGAGAGACCCAGTACTTC.

This chain links TRBV7-2 with TRBJ2-5; D is undetermined. V lost 4 bases, J lost 2 bases, and 5 bases lay in between. This CDR3 is built from 12 residues. Germline CDR1 is SGHTA and CDR2 is FQGNSA. The CDR3: CASSWLQETQYF. CDR3 sequence (DNA): TGTGCCAGCAGCTGGCTTCAAGAGACCCAGTACTTC.

The chain links TRBV4-2 to TRBJ1-4, with 10 nucleotides matching TRBD1. V lost 3 bases to trimming and J lost 8 bases; unmatched junction nucleotides: 9. The germline gives CDR1 LGHNA, CDR2 YNFKEQ. The CDR3 is made up of 16 amino acids. The chain's CDR3 is CASSHVPGQGNEKLFF. DNA of the CDR3: TGTGCCAGCAGCCACGTTCCGGGACAGGGGAACGAAAAACTGTTTTTT.

J is TRBJ1-2 and V is TRBV12-3 or TRBV12-4; TRBD1 aligns across 7 bases. The CDR3 sequence is 15 residues long. V was pared by 3 bases and J by 0 bases, with 4 bases of the junction left unmatched. The CDR3 region has the DNA TGTGCCAGCAGTTTCGATGGGACAGCTAACTATGGCTACACCTTC. Encoded protein: CASSFDGTANYGYTF.

A single count supports this clonotype. The CDR3 DNA reads as TGTGCCAGCAGCCAATCACTAGCGGGGGTCATCACCGGGGAGCTGTTTTTT. Translated: CASSQSLAGVITGELFF. The chain uses TRBV5-6 and TRBJ2-2; TRBD2 matches 11 bases. V lost 4 bases to trimming and J lost 4 bases; unmatched junction nucleotides: 9. Germline CDR1 reads SGHDT; CDR2 reads YYEEEE. This CDR3 region has 17 residues.

The V and J genes are TRBV13 and TRBJ1-1, with 7 bases matching TRBD1. Germline V lookup: CDR1 PRHDT, CDR2 FYEKMQ (reference sequence). V was clipped by 6 bases and J by 1 base; unmatched bases: 5. The CDR3 has 14 amino acids. CDR3 sequence: CASSPDRTNTEAFF. Written as DNA, the CDR3 is TGTGCCAGCAGTCCGGACAGGACGAACACTGAAGCTTTCTTT.

This clonotype has more than one count but fewer than ten. The chain couples TRBV30 to TRBJ1-1, with 8 bases lining up with TRBD1. In germline, CDR1 is GTSNPN, CDR2 SVGIG (reference sequence). V shed 3 bases, J shed 1 base, and the junction held 4 bases outside the gene matches. The CDR3 consists of 14 residues. The CDR3 region has the DNA TGTGCCTGGAGCGTCACAGGGGGGAACACTGAAGCTTTCTTT. It translates to CAWSVTGGNTEAFF.